This T cell receptor beta chain was obtained from a study of shared clonotypes between healthy human individuals. Study-level results: Sampling used blood alone; tissue repertoires probably differ. Generation probability values for non-shared clonotypes were lower than those for clonotypes shared by all four donors.

Sequenced by immunoSEQ multiplex PCR; TCRdb stores in-frame clones only, minus some. Counted here are about 1.5 million clones, approximately 96% occurring once; the ten biggest clones make up roughly 1.2%. The CDR3 contains 16 residues. CDR1 and CDR2 (germline): MDHEN, SYDVKM. Trimming shortened V by 1 base and J by 0 bases, and 10 bases separated the two germline ends. Points on this clone: Antigen specificity is unknown.

The source of this sequence is a man aged 25-45 years in good health. The chain employs TRBV28 and TRBJ1-3; a possible D gene is TRBD1 (5 bases). The sample comprised naive CD4+ T cells sorted from blood. Stated subset: CD45RA+ positively selected. The CDR3 sequence is CASSLLIGGSGNTIYF. The CDR3 nucleotides are TGTGCCAGCAGTTTATTGATCGGGGGCTCTGGAAACACCATATATTTT.